A single sample gave rise to the 15 T cell receptor beta chains below, sequenced in a study of T-cell memory formation after mild COVID-19. TCRdb re-called the 5' RACE reads with MiXCR, one entry per CDR3 protein. Of roughly 450,000 distinct CDR3 sequences in the sample, roughly 18% were seen once. Sequenced material: PBMCs or a T cell subset sorted from them (not recorded which). Source of these receptors: a man aged 18 to 29 who had mild COVID-19 (a few samples of this study predate the infection). Cell type and time point are not known.

This chain connects TRBV7-3 to TRBJ2-2; D is undetermined. With 2 bases removed from V and 6 bases from J, the gap between germline ends came to 16 bases. The CDR3 runs 16 residues. Germline V CDR1 and CDR2: SGHTA, FQGTGA. The CDR3 loop reads CASSLVANLEPGELFF. The CDR3 DNA is TGTGCCAGCAGCTTAGTAGCTAATTTGGAACCCGGGGAGCTGTTTTTT.

V gene TRBV4-1 combines with J gene TRBJ2-5, with 8 bases fitting TRBD2. The CDR3 loop spans 15 amino acids. V lost 3 bases and J lost 2; bases outside the gene matches: 5. The germline CDR1 and CDR2 sequences are MGHRA and YSYEKL. DNA for the CDR3: TGCGCCAGCAGCCAGGCCGGGGGGGAACAAGAGACCCAGTACTTC. It encodes CASSQAGGEQETQYF.

The chain joins TRBV14 to TRBJ2-7; D not resolved. The CDR3 consists of 15 residues. CDR1 SGHDN and CDR2 FVKESK come from the germline V gene. V lost 1 base and J lost 4, with 14 bases in between. CDR3 protein: CASSQGGARNYEQYF. The CDR3 DNA follows: TGTGCCAGCAGCCAAGGAGGCGCCAGAAATTACGAGCAGTACTTC.

The chain has TRBV9 and TRBJ2-2, with TRBD1 matching over 7 bases. V shed 0 bases, J shed 4 bases, and the junction held 6 bases outside the gene matches. The CDR3 spans 16 residues. Germline V gives CDR1 SGDLS, CDR2 YYNGEE. The CDR3 loop is CASSVGTGSGTGELFF. Here the CDR3 DNA reads TGTGCCAGCAGCGTAGGGACAGGTTCGGGCACCGGGGAGCTGTTTTTT.

The table lists this clonotype with a few counts. J is TRBJ1-6 and V is TRBV20-1; 8 bases match TRBD1. Trimming removed 3 bases from V and 7 bases from J; junction bases left unmatched: 5. Germline V gives CDR1 DFQATT, CDR2 SNEGSKA (reference sequence). CDR3 size: 14 residues. As DNA, the CDR3 is TGCAGTGCTAGCAGACAGGGGCGGAATTCACCCCTCCACTTT. Its translation: CSASRQGRNSPLHF.

The table lists this clonotype with a few counts. CDR3 region: CASSWTEQFF. Written as DNA, the CDR3 is TGTGCCAGCAGCTGGACAGAGCAGTTCTTC. The rearrangement joins TRBV7-9 to TRBJ2-1; possible D gene TRBD1, 5 bases. Germline V CDR1 and CDR2: SEHNR, FQNEAQ (reference sequence). The V end was cut by 4 bases, the J end by 10 bases, with 5 bases between. The CDR3 consists of 10 residues.

This CDR3 reads CASSEGTSIYGYTF. As DNA, the CDR3 is TGTGCCAGCAGCGAGGGGACATCGATTTATGGCTACACCTTC. The V and J genes are TRBV5-6 and TRBJ1-2; maybe TRBD1 (6 bases). V shed 4 bases and J shed 5 bases, with 15 bases lying between them. The CDR3 runs 14 residues. CDR1 is SGHDT and CDR2 is YYEEEE in the germline V gene.

The chain carries TRBV24-1 and TRBJ1-2; D remains unclear. There are 14 residues in the CDR3. V dropped 3 bases and J dropped 0 bases, with 7 bases sitting between them. Germline V CDR1 and CDR2: KGHDR, SFDVKD. Here the CDR3 reads CATSDPGSNYGYTF. The DNA for the CDR3 is TGTGCCACCAGTGATCCGGGGTCTAACTATGGCTACACCTTC.

The chain combines TRBV3-1 with TRBJ2-7, with D possibly called TRBD1 or TRBD2 (5 bases each). V was clipped by 0 bases and J by 12 bases, with 24 bases between them. CDR1 is LGHDT, CDR2 YNNKEL, per germline (reference sequence). This CDR3 spans 16 amino acids. The CDR3 here is CASSQEVSGGKGRPYF. The DNA of the CDR3 is TGTGCCAGCAGCCAAGAGGTTTCGGGTGGGAAGGGGAGACCGTACTTC.

The chain carries TRBV9 and TRBJ2-7, with 14 bases identical to TRBD2. Germline V gene sequence: CDR1 SGDLS, CDR2 YYNGEE. The CDR3 spans 15 residues. Losses at the gene ends were 4 bases for V and 4 bases for J; bases not matched to a gene: 4. The CDR3 nucleotides are TGTGCCAGCAGCCCGGGGACTAGCGGGGGATACGAGCAGTACTTC. Translated, it gives CASSPGTSGGYEQYF.

There are a few counts of this clonotype. The chain has TRBV6-6 and TRBJ2-1, with no clear D. This CDR3 has 15 residues. Germline V CDR1 and CDR2: MNHNY, SVGAGI (reference sequence). The V and J ends lost 0 bases and 7 bases respectively, with 13 bases between them. The CDR3 here is CASSYSTTAWNEQFF. The CDR3 DNA sequence: TGTGCCAGCAGTTACTCGACCACAGCGTGGAATGAGCAGTTCTTC.

This sequence joins TRBV2 and TRBJ2-2, with TRBD1 as a possible D gene (6 bases). CDR3 length equals 17 residues. The germline V gene has CDR1 SNHLY and CDR2 FYNNEI. The germline V and J ends were trimmed by 8 bases and 0 bases, with 19 bases remaining between them. DNA for the CDR3: TGTGCCAGCGGAATTTACAGGGAAAGACCGAACACCGGGGAGCTGTTTTTT. Translated: CASGIYRERPNTGELFF.

Only a few counts were recorded for this clonotype. In nucleotides, the CDR3 is TGTGCCAGCAGCTTAGGCGGGTCGACAGTCGGGTTCTATGGCTACACCTTC. Translating gives CASSLGGSTVGFYGYTF. The rearrangement links TRBV7-6 to TRBJ1-2; a weak D match, TRBD1 (5 bases). The CDR3 contains 17 residues. Between the trimmed V and J ends, which lost 1 base and 4 bases, there was a span of 19 bases. Per the germline V gene, CDR1 is SGHVS and CDR2 is FNYEAQ.

The chain carries TRBV7-6 and TRBJ2-5, with D perhaps given as TRBD1 or TRBD2 (5 bases each). The ends were cut back, 3 bases at V and 2 bases at J, with 16 bases in the middle. The CDR3 is 16 amino acids. Germline assignment: CDR1 SGHVS and CDR2 FNYEAQ. This CDR3 is CASSFTEGRRQETQYF. The CDR3, as DNA: TGTGCCAGCAGCTTTACAGAGGGACGCAGACAAGAGACCCAGTACTTC.

This chain joins TRBV7-2 and TRBJ2-7, with 10 bases fitting TRBD2. The V gene's germline CDR1 is SGHTA and CDR2 FQGNSA. V shed 8 bases and J 3 bases; nucleotides not matched to a gene: 7. The CDR3 sequence is 14 residues long. Here the CDR3 reads CASGRLAGNYEQYF. Here the CDR3 DNA reads TGTGCCAGCGGCCGACTAGCGGGTAACTACGAGCAGTACTTC.